This T cell receptor (beta chain) was found in a study of T-cell memory formation after mild COVID-19. Study-level findings and limits: Shrinking CD4+ clones resided mostly in CM and EM, and CD8+ ones in EMRA. Clones from the second wave (peaking day 37) had unconfirmed SARS-CoV-2 specificity. A second wave expanding day 15 to 37 was CD4+-biased; contracting clones were balanced.

This clonotype was seen a handful of times. Antigen specificity is unknown. The CDR3 is made up of 15 amino acids. In germline, CDR1 is MGHDK, CDR2 SYGVNS. Trimming left V 3 bases short and J 3 bases short, with 14 bases between. From 5'RACE with constant-segment primers came TCR alpha and TCR beta cDNA libraries that carried sample barcodes and UMIs. TCRdb re-called the 5' RACE reads through MiXCR, storing one row per CDR3 protein. The table lists around 340,000 distinct CDR3 sequences, about 15% of them singletons. Sequencing was carried out using PBMCs or a T cell subset sorted from them (not recorded which). The TCR originated in a man younger than 35 who had mild COVID-19 (a few samples of this study predate the infection). Cell type and time point are not known. The chain employs TRBV25-1 and TRBJ1-1; D not resolved. CDR3 protein: CASSDGAWFDTEAFF. In DNA, the CDR3 is TGTGCCAGCAGTGACGGCGCATGGTTTGACACTGAAGCTTTCTTT.